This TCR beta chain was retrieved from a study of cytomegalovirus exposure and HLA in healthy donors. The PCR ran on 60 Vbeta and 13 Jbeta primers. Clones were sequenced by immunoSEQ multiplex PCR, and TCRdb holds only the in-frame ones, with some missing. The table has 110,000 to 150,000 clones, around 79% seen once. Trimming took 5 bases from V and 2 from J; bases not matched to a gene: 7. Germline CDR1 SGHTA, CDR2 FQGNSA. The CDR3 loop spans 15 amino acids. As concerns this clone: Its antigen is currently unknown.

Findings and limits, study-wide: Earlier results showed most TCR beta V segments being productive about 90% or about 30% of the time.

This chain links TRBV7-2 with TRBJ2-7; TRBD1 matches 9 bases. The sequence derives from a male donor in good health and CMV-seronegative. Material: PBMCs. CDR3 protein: CASSPDRGLPYEQYF. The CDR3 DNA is TGTGCCAGCAGCCCGGACAGGGGTCTCCCCTACGAGCAGTACTTC.